Below are 10 T cell receptor beta chains sequenced from a single sample in a study of blood T cells in healthy people across ages. The authors ran a second PCR of roughly 6 to 12 cycles using a sample-barcoded 5' primer and a J-beta primer mix. Each CDR3 protein is one row after TCRdb ran MiXCR on the 5' RACE reads. The sample lists about 620,000 distinct CDR3 sequences, around a fifth occurring once. Sequenced material: blood. These receptors were taken from an older man in good health.

This clonotype was observed a handful of times. V and J are TRBV5-4 and TRBJ2-5; TRBD2 matches 7 bases. Germline trimming cut 1 base from V and 4 bases from J; bases unmatched to any gene: 4. The CDR3 spans 14 residues. The germline CDR1 and CDR2 sequences are SGHNT and YYREEE (reference sequence). CDR3 amino acids: CASSLREAAETQYF. The DNA of the CDR3 is TGTGCCAGCAGCTTGCGGGAGGCCGCAGAGACCCAGTACTTC.

V gene TRBV6-5 combines with J gene TRBJ2-2, with D maybe TRBD2 (5 bases). The V end lost 6 bases, the J end lost 7 bases, and 12 bases lay between the germline ends. CDR1 and CDR2 from the germline V gene are MNHEY and SVGAGI. This CDR3 region has 13 residues. CDR3 sequence reads: CASSSAAGGELFF. CDR3 DNA sequence: TGTGCCAGCAGCTCAGCGGCGGGCGGGGAGCTGTTTTTT.

This sequence joins TRBV20-1 and TRBJ2-5; D uncertain. The DNA end lines up better with TRBJ2-7; the J call may be wrong. Germline assignment: CDR1 DFQATT and CDR2 SNEGSKA (reference sequence). The CDR3 sequence is 13 residues long. CDR3 in amino acids: CSAIDYRDYEQYF. The CDR3, as DNA: TGCAGTGCTATAGATTACAGAGATTACGAGCAGTACTTC.

This clonotype has at least ten counts. J is TRBJ2-1 and V is TRBV29-1; a weak D match, TRBD1 (5 bases). This CDR3 is 11 amino acids long. Germline V gene sequence: CDR1 SQVTM, CDR2 ANQGSEA. V was trimmed by 7 bases and J by 4 bases, leaving 8 bases between them. Here the CDR3 reads CSGHRYNEQFF. CDR3 DNA: TGCAGCGGTCACAGGTACAATGAGCAGTTCTTC.

The table lists this clonotype with a few counts. The chain links TRBV3-1 to TRBJ2-7, with a weak D call TRBD1 (5 bases). The CDR3 consists of 13 residues. CDR1 is LGHDT, CDR2 YNNKEL, per germline (reference sequence). V was pared by 2 bases and J by 3 bases, with 8 bases between. The CDR3 reads CASSQPGHYEQYF. CDR3 coding DNA: TGTGCCAGCAGCCAACCCGGACACTACGAGCAGTACTTC.

This clonotype was observed a few times. The CDR3 nucleotides read TGTGCCATCAGTCCCGGATGGGAATACGAGCAGTACTTC. Translated: CAISPGWEYEQYF. The chain combines TRBV10-3 with TRBJ2-7; D gene unclear. Germline CDR1 ENHRY, CDR2 SYGVKD. The CDR3 runs to 13 residues. V lost 5 bases and J lost 4, with 12 bases in between.

V usage is TRBV6-1 and J usage is TRBJ2-1; tentatively, D is TRBD1 or TRBD2 (6 bases each). V was clipped by 5 bases and J by 0 bases, with 14 bases between them. The CDR3 loop spans 16 amino acids. From germline, CDR1 is MNHNS and CDR2 SASEGT. CDR3 bases: TGTGCCAGCAGTAAGAATAGGGGGGTCTCCTACAATGAGCAGTTCTTC. Translated, it gives CASSKNRGVSYNEQFF.

This clonotype was counted between two and nine times. CDR3 residues: CASSLDFHEQFF. CDR3 coding DNA: TGTGCCAGCAGCTTAGACTTCCATGAGCAGTTCTTC. The chain recombines TRBV7-9 with TRBJ2-1; D is ambiguous. Trimming pared 1 base from V and 8 bases from J, leaving 6 bases between. Germline V CDR1 and CDR2: SEHNR, FQNEAQ (reference sequence). The CDR3 is 12 residues long.

This sequence joins TRBV6-6 and TRBJ2-1; unclear D gene. The V and J ends lost 8 bases and 0 bases respectively, with 5 bases between them. The CDR3 extends over 12 amino acids. Per germline, CDR1 MNHNY and CDR2 SVGAGI (reference sequence). The CDR3 DNA sequence: TGTGCCAGCCACAGCTCCTACAATGAGCAGTTCTTC. Translated: CASHSSYNEQFF.

There are a few counts of this clonotype. The gene calls are TRBV19 and TRBJ2-7; 8 nucleotides match TRBD1. V dropped 5 bases and J dropped 0; count of bases not matched to a gene: 6. The CDR3 extends over 15 amino acids. Germline loops: CDR1 LNHDA, CDR2 SQIVND (reference sequence). The DNA for the CDR3 is TGTGCCAGTAGTGGAACGACAGGGGTCTCCTACGAGCAGTACTTC. It encodes CASSGTTGVSYEQYF.